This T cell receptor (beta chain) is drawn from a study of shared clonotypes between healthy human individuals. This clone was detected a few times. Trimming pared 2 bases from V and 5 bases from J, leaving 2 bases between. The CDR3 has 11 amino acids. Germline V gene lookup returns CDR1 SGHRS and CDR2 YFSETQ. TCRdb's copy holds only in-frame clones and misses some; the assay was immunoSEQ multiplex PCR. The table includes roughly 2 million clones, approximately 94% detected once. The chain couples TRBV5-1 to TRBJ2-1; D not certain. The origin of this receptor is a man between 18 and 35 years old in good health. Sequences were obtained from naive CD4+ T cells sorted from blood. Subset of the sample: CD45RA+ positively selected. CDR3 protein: CASSFNNEQFF. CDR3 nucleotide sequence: TGCGCCAGCAGCTTCAACAATGAGCAGTTCTTC.